The source of this T cell receptor beta chain is a study of radiation and T cells in renal cell carcinoma. Sequencing was performed with immunoSEQ multiplex PCR; in TCRdb, only in-frame clones are kept and a portion is missing. The data show 13,000 or so clones, around 65% seen once. Whole-study findings and limits: Sampling covered only around 1 g of each tumor. Dominant CDR3 motifs occupied more repertoire in irradiated than control tumors.

Turning to this clone: Its antigen remains unknown.

Treatment defined: treatment-naive control, cytoreductive nephrectomy. Controls were unirradiated tumors from treatment-naive cytoreductive nephrectomy patients. Trimming cost V 6 bases and J 10 bases, with 16 bases left between them. The CDR3 runs to 14 residues. Germline V gene data show CDR1 as MRHNA and CDR2 as SNTAGT. J is TRBJ1-6 and V is TRBV6-4; weak D call: TRBD1 (6 bases). This receptor was obtained from a woman older than 75 with renal cell carcinoma. Sequences were derived from tumor tissue, sampled from a patient whose treatment was nephrectomy without radiotherapy. The CDR3 is CASSTSEGQSPLHF. The CDR3 bases are TGTGCCAGCAGCACCTCCGAAGGACAGTCACCCCTCCACTTT.